This T cell receptor (beta chain) was sequenced during a study of T cells in Graves' hyperthyroidism and ophthalmopathy. Study outcomes and limitations: Model output signaled ophthalmopathy a median 6.5 months ahead of onset. Ophthalmopathy cases were set apart from stable hyperthyroidism by a 13 V-J model.

The investigators amplified TCR beta CDR3 regions from RNA transcripts. The HTBI set primed first-round TCR CDR3 RT-PCR. TCRdb recomputed calls from the multiplex PCR reads with MiXCR, one row per CDR3 protein. The sample yields 750,000 to 950,000 distinct CDR3 sequences, around 39% seen once. Graves' hyperthyroidism was deemed stable given no ophthalmopathy progression within 18 months. PBMCs were obtained from about 10 ml fresh peripheral blood. Ten or more counts support this clonotype. The antigen is unknown. The sequence was obtained from a man aged 18 to 29 with Graves' hyperthyroidism. Sample: blood.

For the CDR3, the DNA is TGTGCCAGCAGCCCGGAGTCCTACGAGCAGTACTTC. This sequence encodes CASSPESYEQYF. The gene calls are TRBV7-9 and TRBJ2-7; no clear D gene. From germline, CDR1 is SEHNR and CDR2 FQNEAQ (reference sequence). Deletions cut 5 bases from V and 1 base from J, with 6 bases between. CDR3 length: 12 residues.